The 31 T cell receptor beta chains presented below share a single source sample, sequenced in a study of T cell clusters in autoimmune cytopenias. Tens of thousands of genome equivalents of blood DNA were amplified for TRB. TRB was amplified by touch-down multiplex PCR, primer pools A and B combined. TCRdb re-called the multiplex PCR reads and gives one entry per CDR3 protein, without DNA. This sample's table reports 7,000 to 9,500 distinct CDR3 sequences. The source material was peripheral blood. These receptors were collected from a human donor with an autoimmune cytopenia or autoimmune hepatitis (not recorded which).

The chain combines TRBV7-9 with TRBJ1-6; with no DNA, the TCRdb D assignment of TRBD1 cannot be verified. CDR3 size: 17 residues. CDR1 and CDR2 (germline): SEHNR, FQNEAQ (reference sequence). The CDR3 is CASSKVWGGVPNSPLHF.

By frequency, this clonotype registers hyperexpanded (1% or more). This sequence joins TRBV6-1 and TRBJ1-5. Germline assignment: CDR1 MNHNS and CDR2 SASEGT. The CDR3 runs to 15 residues. The CDR3: CASSDRFYSNQPQHF.

This sequence joins TRBV6-5 and TRBJ2-2; the D call from TCRdb, TRBD1, cannot be confirmed without DNA. The CDR3 sequence is 15 residues long. Germline loops: CDR1 MNHEY, CDR2 SVGAGI. The CDR3 sequence: CAISEGQGGTGELFF.

This clonotype is medium-sized by frequency. CDR3 protein: CASSESYGNEQFF. The J gene is TRBJ2-1, the V gene TRBV6-1. CDR3 length equals 13 residues. In germline, CDR1 is MNHNS, CDR2 SASEGT.

By frequency, this clonotype registers medium-sized (0.01 to 0.1%). This chain uses TRBV19 with TRBJ2-2. The CDR3 has 13 amino acids. Germline V gene data show CDR1 as LNHDA and CDR2 as SQIVND (reference sequence). The CDR3 sequence: CASNLGSTGELFF.

V and J are TRBV5-8 and TRBJ2-3; TCRdb selects TRBD1, and the lack of DNA leaves this call unchecked. The CDR3 length is 12 residues. The germline CDR1 and CDR2 sequences are SGHTS and YDEGEE. CDR3 sequence: CASSPPGDTQYF.

This chain uses TRBV20-1 with TRBJ1-1; the D call of TRBD1 rests on TCRdb alone, since no DNA is present to check it. Germline CDR1 DFQATT, CDR2 SNEGSKA (reference sequence). This CDR3 spans 13 amino acids. The CDR3 loop reads CSASRDSNTEAFF.

The V gene is TRBV6-5, the J gene TRBJ1-2. The CDR3 has 13 amino acids. Germline V gives CDR1 MNHEY, CDR2 SVGAGI. The CDR3 loop is CAIWAGGNYGYTF.

The rearrangement uses TRBV7-9 and TRBJ1-2; the D gene TCRdb calls, TRBD1, cannot be checked with no DNA. Per germline, CDR1 SEHNR and CDR2 FQNEAQ (reference sequence). This CDR3 is 18 amino acids long. CDR3 sequence reads: CASSQGQGATGTGEGYTF.

This chain uses TRBV19 with TRBJ2-3; TCRdb's D gene call, TRBD1, goes unchecked for lack of DNA. The CDR3 consists of 15 residues. Germline CDR1 LNHDA, CDR2 SQIVND (reference sequence). CDR3 in amino acids: CASSRYSGVGDTQYF.

The chain recombines TRBV11-3 with TRBJ2-5; TCRdb reports TRBD2, a call that lacks DNA to check it against. This CDR3 comprises 16 residues. CDR1 SGHNT and CDR2 YENEEA come from the germline V gene. This CDR3 reads CASPSLLAGVQETQYF.

This clonotype is classed as medium-sized by frequency. The chain joins TRBV6-5 to TRBJ1-3; the D call from TCRdb, TRBD1, cannot be confirmed without DNA. The CDR3 has 15 residues. The germline V gene has CDR1 MNHEY and CDR2 SVGAGI. The CDR3 reads CASSSSQGQGETIYF.

The genes are TRBV20-1 and TRBJ1-2; TCRdb's D call, TRBD1, is unchecked because there is no DNA. Germline V gives CDR1 DFQATT, CDR2 SNEGSKA (reference sequence). This CDR3 is built from 13 residues. The chain's CDR3 is CSATRGARGGYTF.

The V gene is TRBV5-4, the J gene TRBJ2-7; TCRdb lists TRBD1, though no DNA is available to test this call. The CDR3 is 14 amino acids. Germline V lookup: CDR1 SGHNT, CDR2 YYREEE (reference sequence). The CDR3 loop is CASSKGTGSETQYF.

The chain links TRBV7-2 to TRBJ2-1; TCRdb's D gene call, TRBD1, goes unchecked for lack of DNA. CDR3 length: 18 residues. Germline V gene data show CDR1 as SGHTA and CDR2 as FQGNSA. CDR3 loop: CASSPRGGPRFTYNEQFF.

The J gene is TRBJ2-7, the V gene TRBV12-3 or TRBV12-4. The CDR3 consists of 14 residues. The CDR3 protein is CASSLLGPSYEQYF.

The V call is TRBV7-2, the J call TRBJ2-2; TCRdb's D call, TRBD2, is unchecked because there is no DNA. The length of the CDR3 is 16 residues. Germline V lookup: CDR1 SGHTA, CDR2 FQGNSA. The CDR3 loop is CASTRYLRAGTGELFF. Variable domain in full (rest from reference TRBV7-2 and TRBJ2-2): GAGVSQSPSNKVTEKGKDVELRCDPISGHTALYWYRQSLGQGLEFLIYFQGNSAPDKSGLPSDRFSAERTGGSVSTLTIQRTQQEDSAVYLCASTRYLRAGTGELFFGEGSRLTVL.

The chain recombines TRBV7-9 with TRBJ2-7; TCRdb's assignment of TRBD2 cannot be checked, as there is no DNA. This CDR3 region has 16 residues. Looked up from germline, CDR1 is SEHNR and CDR2 is FQNEAQ (reference sequence). The CDR3 region is CASSSGLAKTSYEQYF.

The gene calls are TRBV12-3 or TRBV12-4 and TRBJ2-5. This CDR3 comprises 14 residues. CDR3 protein: CASSLASRRETQYF.

The V and J genes are TRBV5-1 and TRBJ1-2; as DNA is missing, the TRBD1 call by TCRdb cannot be tested. This CDR3 is built from 14 residues. CDR1 SGHRS and CDR2 YFSETQ come from the germline V gene. The CDR3 loop is CASSSAGGAYGYTF.

By frequency, this clonotype registers medium-sized (0.01 to 0.1%). The chain recombines TRBV30 with TRBJ2-7; the TRBD1 assignment by TCRdb is unverifiable without DNA. The CDR3 extends over 15 amino acids. CDR1 and CDR2 (germline): GTSNPN, SVGIG (reference sequence). CDR3 residues: CAWMAEGGLAYEQYF. The full variable domain, its missing parts supplied by reference TRBV30 and TRBJ2-7, is SQTIHQWPATLVQPVGSPLSLECTVEGTSNPNLYWYRQAAGRGLQLLFYSVGIGQISSEVPQNLSASRPQDRQFILSSKKLLLSDSGFYLCAWMAEGGLAYEQYFGPGTRLTVT.

The chain links TRBV20-1 to TRBJ2-1; TCRdb's D call, TRBD2, is unchecked because there is no DNA. Germline V gives CDR1 DFQATT, CDR2 SNEGSKA (reference sequence). The CDR3 sequence is 15 residues long. CDR3 in amino acids: CSAPSFGAGRNEQFF.

The gene calls are TRBV27 and TRBJ1-1; absent DNA, TCRdb's TRBD1 call cannot be checked. Germline loops: CDR1 MNHEY, CDR2 SMNVEV (reference sequence). The CDR3 spans 17 residues. The CDR3 sequence is CASSLKGGRSMNTEAFF.

The chain uses TRBV18 and TRBJ2-2. CDR1 KGHSH and CDR2 LQKENI come from the germline V gene. The CDR3 sequence is 13 residues long. The CDR3 reads CGSTPQYTGELFF. The full variable domain, rest sourced from reference TRBV18 and TRBJ2-2, is NAGVMQNPRHLVRRRGQEARLRCSPMKGHSHVYWYRQLPEEGLKFMVYLQKENIIDESGMPKERFSAEFPKEGPSILRIQQVVRGDSAAYFCGSTPQYTGELFFGEGSRLTVL.

The CDR3 loop is CASSLASGGGYNEQFF. The chain joins TRBV7-2 to TRBJ2-1; without DNA, the TCRdb call of TRBD1 cannot be checked. CDR3 length: 16 amino acids. The germline gives CDR1 SGHTA, CDR2 FQGNSA.

The chain has TRBV5-4 and TRBJ2-1; the TCRdb D gene call, TRBD2, has no DNA to confirm it. In germline, CDR1 is SGHNT, CDR2 YYREEE (reference sequence). This CDR3 is built from 16 residues. CDR3 sequence: CASSVQTSGGYNEQFF. The full variable domain, completed using reference TRBV5-4 and TRBJ2-1, is ETGVTQSPTHLIKTRGQQVTLRCSSQSGHNTVSWYQQALGQGPQFIFQYYREEENGRGNFPPRFSGLQFPNYSSELNVNALELDDSALYLCASSVQTSGGYNEQFFGPGTRLTVL.

The chain recombines TRBV12-3 or TRBV12-4 with TRBJ1-4. The CDR3 is made up of 13 amino acids. This chain's CDR3 is CASSFGVREKLFF.

This clonotype is medium-sized by frequency. The rearrangement joins TRBV7-2 to TRBJ2-1; TCRdb indicates TRBD1, and absent DNA this call remains unverified. The CDR3 covers 14 residues. The germline gives CDR1 SGHTA, CDR2 FQGNSA. The CDR3 loop is CASSLRGGSGEQFF.

The chain uses TRBV6-1 and TRBJ2-5. Germline CDR1 and CDR2: MNHNS and SASEGT. The CDR3 consists of 14 residues. CDR3: CASSYSRTLETQYF.

The chain employs TRBV6-5 and TRBJ2-7; TCRdb's assignment of TRBD2 cannot be checked, as there is no DNA. The CDR3 sequence is 14 residues long. Germline-derived CDR1 and CDR2 are MNHEY and SVGAGI. CDR3: CASSTEGGFHEQYF.

Its frequency marks this clonotype as medium-sized (0.01 to 0.1%). The chain recombines TRBV20-1 with TRBJ2-7. The V gene's germline CDR1 is DFQATT and CDR2 SNEGSKA (reference sequence). CDR3 size: 14 residues. The CDR3: CSARGYDNTYEQYF.